The sequence of this T cell receptor beta chain was determined in a study of blood T cell repertoires in COVID-19. At the level of the study: From the United States, Italy and Spain came samples of acute and convalescent COVID-19.

Sequencing used immunoSEQ multiplex PCR; TCRdb keeps in-frame clones, though not all of them. Among around 430,000 clones listed, approximately 88% were seen once. This CDR3 spans 13 amino acids. Germline CDR1 and CDR2: SEHNR and FQNEAQ (reference sequence). Deletions cut 6 bases from V and 12 bases from J, with 21 bases between. In Seattle, patients joined the study during active infection and were tracked longitudinally. The chain couples TRBV7-9 to TRBJ2-7, with D possibly matching TRBD2 (5 bases). This TCR derives from a woman aged 45-60 years with COVID-19, enrolled during active disease. The sequenced sample consisted of peripheral blood. The CDR3 sequence is CASRKDSSTSWYF. The CDR3 region has the DNA TGTGCCAGCAGAAAGGACTCATCCACGAGTTGGTACTTC.